A single sample gave rise to the 10 T cell receptor beta chains below, sequenced in a study of blood T cell repertoires in COVID-19. Generated by immunoSEQ multiplex PCR, the TCRdb table keeps only in-frame clones and is missing some. The sample holds approximately 170,000 clones, 90% seen once. Sequencing used peripheral blood. Every receptor here comes from a man between 60 and 75 years old with active or convalescent COVID-19.

The chain employs TRBV6-6 and TRBJ2-7; 11 nucleotides align to TRBD2. V dropped 5 bases and J dropped 6; count of bases not matched to a gene: 3. The CDR3 sequence is 13 residues long. CDR1 is MNHNY and CDR2 is SVGAGI in the germline V gene (reference sequence). The CDR3 here is CASSIAGGPEQYF. The CDR3 DNA reads as TGTGCCAGCAGTATAGCGGGAGGGCCCGAGCAGTACTTC.

The gene calls are TRBV7-2 and TRBJ1-6; 7 nucleotides line up with TRBD1. V was clipped by 3 bases and J by 7 bases; unmatched bases: 6. The CDR3 extends over 15 amino acids. The germline V gene has CDR1 SGHTA and CDR2 FQGNSA. Here the CDR3 DNA reads TGTGCCAGCAGCTTGATCCGGGACAGAAATTCACCCCTCCACTTT. This sequence encodes CASSLIRDRNSPLHF.

This clone was seen only a few times. V usage is TRBV10-3 and J usage is TRBJ1-6; D gene ambiguous. Per the germline V gene, CDR1 is ENHRY and CDR2 is SYGVKD. The CDR3 runs 13 residues. The ends were cut back, 4 bases at V and 7 bases at J, with 8 bases in the middle. CDR3 protein: CAISAEPNSPLHF. CDR3 nucleotides: TGTGCCATCAGTGCCGAGCCCAATTCACCCCTCCACTTT.

The chain combines TRBV10-2 with TRBJ2-1; TRBD2 matches 9 bases. V was pared by 4 bases and J by 5 bases, with 9 bases of the junction left unmatched. Germline assignment: CDR1 WSHSY and CDR2 SAAADI. The CDR3 has 16 residues. The DNA for the CDR3 is TGCGCCAGCAGTGCCCCGACCGGGACTAGCCACAATGAGCAGTTCTTC. This codes for CASSAPTGTSHNEQFF.

This chain joins TRBV27 and TRBJ2-6; 8 bases line up with TRBD2. The ends lost 4 bases at V and 2 bases at J; junction bases unmatched: 7. The CDR3 sequence is 17 residues long. Per the germline V gene, CDR1 is MNHEY and CDR2 is SMNVEV (reference sequence). CDR3 protein: CASSSAGGRAGANVLTF. The CDR3 DNA follows: TGTGCCAGCAGTTCCGCGGGGGGTCGGGCTGGGGCCAACGTCCTGACTTTC.

In this sample, this clone turned up a few times. The V call is TRBV30, the J call TRBJ1-2; 7 bases are shared with TRBD1. This CDR3 spans 13 amino acids. The germline gives CDR1 GTSNPN, CDR2 SVGIG (reference sequence). After removal of 2 bases from V and 4 bases from J, the junction contained 4 bases not matched to a gene. Here the CDR3 reads CAWSRDSPYGYTF. The CDR3, as DNA: TGTGCCTGGAGTCGGGACAGTCCCTATGGCTACACCTTC.

This chain connects TRBV19 to TRBJ1-1; D call uncertain. The length of the CDR3 is 15 residues. The V gene's germline CDR1 is LNHDA and CDR2 SQIVND (reference sequence). V was shortened by 9 bases and J by 1 base, with 18 bases between the two germline ends. CDR3 sequence reads: CARGDRGESNTEAFF. CDR3 in DNA: TGTGCCAGGGGAGACCGGGGTGAGTCGAACACTGAAGCTTTCTTT.

V usage is TRBV15 and J usage is TRBJ2-7, with D uncertain. Trimming removed 1 base at V and 2 bases at J, with 9 bases between. Germline assignment: CDR1 LNHNV and CDR2 YYDKDF (reference sequence). The CDR3 sequence is 14 residues long. CDR3 amino acids: CATSRGVSTYEQYF. The CDR3 nucleotides read TGTGCCACCAGCAGAGGAGTTTCGACCTACGAGCAGTACTTC.

This rearrangement joins TRBV19 to TRBJ2-1; 8 nucleotides align to TRBD1. CDR3 length: 17 residues. V lost 1 base and J lost 7; bases outside the gene matches: 12. CDR1 LNHDA and CDR2 SQIVND come from the germline V gene (reference sequence). The CDR3 DNA sequence: TGTGCCAGTAGTATAGGCACGGACAGGGTAGCCGGAAATGAGCAGTTCTTC. This sequence encodes CASSIGTDRVAGNEQFF.

V and J are TRBV29-1 and TRBJ1-1; 7 nucleotides agree with TRBD1. The ends lost 8 bases at V and 4 bases at J; junction bases unmatched: 7. The germline V gene has CDR1 SQVTM and CDR2 ANQGSEA. The length of the CDR3 is 12 residues. CDR3 in amino acids: CSTGEGGTEAFF. CDR3 coding DNA: TGCAGCACAGGGGAAGGGGGCACTGAAGCTTTCTTT.